This TCR beta chain appears in the sequencing data of a study of T cell responses to AZD1222 COVID-19 vaccine (dated by TCRdb to the early 2020s). Background on the whole study: AZD1222 recipients with second doses at about 4 weeks or about 12 weeks were pooled, because spike-specific TCR depth and breadth did not differ between schedules. A total of about 230 trial participants underwent TCR sequencing, of whom 200 to 220 received two doses of AZD1222 and about 25 received two doses of the MenACWY control vaccine. Enrollment into the trials was organized by age into subgroups of 18-55, 56-69 and 70-plus years, and those subgroups contained roughly 150, 30 and 60 TCR-sequenced participants, respectively.

The CDR3 regions of human TCRbeta chains were analyzed by immunosequencing. The authors processed their data as follows. TCRs in the repertoires were matched against a reference library of SARS-CoV-2-specific TCRs that had been generated with the MIRA antigen-specificity platform. Breadth was defined as the fraction of unique TCRs that were SARS-CoV-2-associated. Depth was defined as the fraction of total T cells that were SARS-CoV-2-associated. Using the MIRA data, each spike-specific TCR was mapped to the spike region that the TCR reacts to and placed in a CD4 or CD8 class. Log10-transformed breadth and depth values were compared by one-way ANOVA with Sidak's multiple comparisons tests. This is the immuneACCESS table as TCRdb keeps it, with only in-frame sequences that have V and J called. A part of the clones is gone; compared with another copy, unresolved V genes explain less than half, and the rest is unexplained. Clone size and V and J calls were adopted from that table, with D and trimming inferred from the DNA. This sample has around 100,000 clones in its table, and about 85% of those were observed once. About 2.9% of the sample is taken by the ten largest.

The sample's time point, from its label and the paper: baseline before first vaccination. Vaccinee samples came from UK trials COV001 and COV002, including a single-blind randomized controlled phase 2/3 trial of AZD1222 (ChAdOx1 nCoV-19) in healthy adults. Trial participant PBMC samples were collected at day 0 and day 28 after the second dose for TCRbeta chain sequencing. The CDR3 goes from the cysteine to the phenylalanine over 14 residues. The entry retains the CDR3 DNA only, 42 bases that are in frame from base 1. CDR1 and CDR2 were assigned from the germline V gene as SGHDT and YYEEEE. Germline trimming: 0 bases from V, 7 bases from J; junction bases outside gene matches: 3. Worth noting for this clone: What antigen it recognizes has not been identified. No per-base quality is available; no much larger clone lies one base away.

The paper's findings and limits, for the study overall: After two AZD1222 doses, spike-specific TCR breadth and depth were significantly higher than at day 0 and than in MenACWY recipients. Conclusions about previously exposed vaccinees were limited because only six AZD1222 recipients were SARS-CoV-2 seropositive at baseline. No day 14 peak-response samples were available, so repertoires were characterized only after the peak T cell response. In the small 56-69-year group, the increase in depth fell short of significance, most likely because of low power. Nearly half of unique spike-specific TCRs reportedly recognized epitopes outside regions mutated in the B.1.351 and B.1.1.7 variants. Most participants were white British and females outnumbered males, and the authors suggested that clonal diversity may have been underestimated. The whole spike protein was spanned by vaccine-associated CD4 TCRs, and dominant responses were seen in regions 160-218 and 743-854.

The rearranged chain carries TRBV5-6 and TRBJ2-4, and TRBD1 aligns with 8 junction nucleotides. The receptor's source is an adult in good health. Specimen: peripheral blood, collected on day 0 of AZD1222 vaccination. CDR3 region: CASSLADRANIQYF. Read as DNA, the sequence is TGTGCCAGCAGCTTGGCGGACAGGGCGAACATTCAGTACTTC.